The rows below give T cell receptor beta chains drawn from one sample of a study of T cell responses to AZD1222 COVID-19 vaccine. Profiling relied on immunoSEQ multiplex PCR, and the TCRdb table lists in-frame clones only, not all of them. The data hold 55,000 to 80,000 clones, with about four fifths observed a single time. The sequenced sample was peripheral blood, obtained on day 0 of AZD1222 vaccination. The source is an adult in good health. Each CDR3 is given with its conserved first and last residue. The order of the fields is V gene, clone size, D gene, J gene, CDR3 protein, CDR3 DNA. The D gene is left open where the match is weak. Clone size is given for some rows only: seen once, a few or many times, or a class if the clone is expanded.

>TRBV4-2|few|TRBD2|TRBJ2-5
CASSRRLAGDRETQYF
TGTGCCAGCAGCCGAAGACTAGCGGGGGATCGGGAGACCCAGTACTTC
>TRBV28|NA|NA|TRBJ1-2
CASSFRNYGYTF
TGTGCCAGCAGTTTCAGGAACTATGGCTACACCTTC
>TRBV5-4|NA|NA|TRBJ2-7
CASSLRDRYEQYF
TGTGCCAGCAGCTTGAGGGACCGATACGAGCAGTACTTC
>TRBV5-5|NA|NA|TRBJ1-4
CASSLEMGTRKLFF
TGTGCCAGCAGCTTAGAGATGGGGACAAGGAAACTGTTTTTT
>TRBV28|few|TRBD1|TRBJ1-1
CASRTGDLNTEAFF
TGTGCCAGCCGGACAGGCGACCTGAACACTGAAGCTTTCTTT
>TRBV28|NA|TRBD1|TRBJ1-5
CASSPGTGNNQPQHF
TGTGCCAGCAGTCCCGGGACAGGGAACAATCAGCCCCAGCATTTT
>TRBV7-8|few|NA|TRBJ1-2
CASSYSSAGTDGYTF
TGTGCCAGCAGCTACTCCTCGGCAGGGACTGATGGCTACACCTTC
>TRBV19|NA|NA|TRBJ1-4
CASSIQLRDEKLFF
TGTGCCAGTAGTATACAGCTCCGGGATGAAAAACTGTTTTTT
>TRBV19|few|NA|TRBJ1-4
CASSIGTLNEKLFF
TGTGCCAGTAGTATCGGGACACTTAATGAAAAACTGTTTTTT
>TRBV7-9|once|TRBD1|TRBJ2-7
CASSPGTGGWDEQYF
TGTGCCAGCAGCCCTGGGACAGGGGGCTGGGACGAGCAGTACTTC
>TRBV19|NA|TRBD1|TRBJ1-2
CASSMGGTEIHGYTF
TGTGCCAGTAGTATGGGGGGGACAGAGATCCATGGCTACACCTTC
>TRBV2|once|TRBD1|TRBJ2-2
CASSQQGSTGELFF
TGTGCCAGCAGTCAACAGGGGAGCACCGGGGAGCTGTTTTTT
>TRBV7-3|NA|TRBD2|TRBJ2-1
CASSLSSGGIYNEQFF
TGTGCCAGCAGCTTATCTAGCGGGGGGATCTACAATGAGCAGTTCTTC
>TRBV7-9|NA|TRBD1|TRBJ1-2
CASSFSTGTYGYTF
TGTGCCAGCAGCTTTTCGACAGGGACCTATGGCTACACCTTC
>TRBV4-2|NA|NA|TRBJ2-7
CASSQNPSGLLAYEQYF
TGTGCCAGCAGCCAAAACCCGTCGGGACTTCTCGCCTACGAGCAGTACTTC
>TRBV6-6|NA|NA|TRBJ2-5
CASSYSNGGETQYF
TGTGCCAGCAGTTACTCGAATGGGGGGGAGACCCAGTACTTC
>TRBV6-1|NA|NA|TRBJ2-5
CASSEQSYQETQYF
TGTGCCAGCAGTGAACAATCCTACCAAGAGACCCAGTACTTC
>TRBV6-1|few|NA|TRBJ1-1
CASSEEGGTEAFF
TGTGCCAGCAGTGAGGAGGGAGGCACTGAAGCTTTCTTT
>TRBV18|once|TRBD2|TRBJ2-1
CASSPASGGVSYNEQFF
TGTGCCAGCTCGCCGGCTAGCGGGGGGGTTTCCTACAATGAGCAGTTCTTC
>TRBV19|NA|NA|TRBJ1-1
CASKGGTLNTEAFF
TGTGCCAGTAAAGGAGGCACCCTGAACACTGAAGCTTTCTTT
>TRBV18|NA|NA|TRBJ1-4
CASSPGAGTNEKLFF
TGTGCCAGCTCTCCAGGAGCAGGGACTAATGAAAAACTGTTTTTT
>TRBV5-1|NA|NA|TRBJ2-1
CASSSSDINYNEQFF
TGCGCCAGCAGCTCCTCGGACATCAACTACAATGAGCAGTTCTTC
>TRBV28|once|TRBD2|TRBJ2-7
CASSVAGIPYEQYF
TGTGCCAGCAGCGTAGCGGGGATACCGTACGAGCAGTACTTC
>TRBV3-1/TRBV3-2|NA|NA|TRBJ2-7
CASSQDFWGSSYEQYF
TGTGCCAGCAGCCAAGATTTTTGGGGGAGCTCCTACGAGCAGTACTTC
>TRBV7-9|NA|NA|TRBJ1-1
CASAGGLRSPTEAFF
TGTGCCAGCGCCGGGGGGCTCCGTTCCCCAACTGAAGCTTTCTTT
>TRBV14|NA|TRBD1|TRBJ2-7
CASSRLRGTGSSYEQYF
TGTGCCAGCAGCCGGTTGCGTGGGACAGGGAGTTCCTACGAGCAGTACTTC
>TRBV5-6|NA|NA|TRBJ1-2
CASSLGTVGGYTF
TGTGCCAGCAGCTTGGGGACAGTTGGAGGCTACACCTTC
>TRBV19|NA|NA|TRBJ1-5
CASSIQGLGNQPQHF
TGTGCCAGTAGTATCCAGGGGCTTGGCAATCAGCCCCAGCATTTT
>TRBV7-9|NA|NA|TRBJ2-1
CASSLSRGGDSEQFF
TGTGCCAGCAGTTTGTCGAGGGGCGGCGATTCCGAGCAGTTCTTC
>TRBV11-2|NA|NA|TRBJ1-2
CASRSSSGPEGLLTF
TGTGCCAGCAGATCAAGCTCGGGGCCTGAGGGGCTACTCACCTTC
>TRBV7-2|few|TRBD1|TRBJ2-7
CASSAGTGGFYEQYF
TGTGCCAGCAGCGCCGGGACAGGGGGATTCTACGAGCAGTACTTC
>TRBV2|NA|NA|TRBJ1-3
CASSEQGVTGNTIYF
TGTGCCAGCAGTGAGCAGGGAGTGACTGGAAACACCATATATTTT
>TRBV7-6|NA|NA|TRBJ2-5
CASSPGAILQETQYF
TGTGCCAGCAGCCCTGGAGCCATACTTCAAGAGACCCAGTACTTC
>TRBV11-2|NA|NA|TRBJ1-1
CASSLEGGKNTEAFF
TGTGCCAGCAGCTTAGAAGGGGGGAAGAACACTGAAGCTTTCTTT
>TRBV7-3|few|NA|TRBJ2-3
CASSPSGWGTQYF
TGTGCCAGCAGCCCCTCTGGGTGGGGGACGCAGTATTTT
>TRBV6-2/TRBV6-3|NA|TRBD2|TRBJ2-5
CASSPQPRLAGYQETQYF
TGTGCCAGCAGTCCCCAACCGCGACTAGCGGGGTACCAAGAGACCCAGTACTTC
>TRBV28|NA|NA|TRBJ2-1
CASSLPRLGNEQFF
TGTGCCAGCAGTCTTCCCCGGTTGGGAAATGAGCAGTTCTTC
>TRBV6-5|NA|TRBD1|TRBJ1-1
CASNREPGQGDRAFF
TGTGCCAGCAACCGAGAACCGGGACAGGGGGACAGGGCTTTCTTT
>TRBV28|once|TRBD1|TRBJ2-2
CASSSTGTGHGELFF
TGTGCCAGCAGTTCGACCGGGACAGGTCACGGGGAGCTGTTTTTT
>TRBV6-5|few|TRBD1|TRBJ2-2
CASSYGQGIGELFF
TGTGCCAGCAGTTACGGACAGGGGATAGGGGAGCTGTTTTTT
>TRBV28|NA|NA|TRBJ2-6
CASISRGAGANVLTF
TGTGCCAGCATCTCTAGGGGGGCTGGGGCCAACGTCCTGACTTTC
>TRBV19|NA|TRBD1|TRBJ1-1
CASSTGWTGGGTEAFF
TGTGCCAGTAGTACCGGCTGGACAGGGGGCGGCACTGAAGCTTTCTTT
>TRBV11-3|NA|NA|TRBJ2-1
CASSTGDEQFF
TGTGCCAGCAGCACTGGTGATGAGCAGTTCTTC
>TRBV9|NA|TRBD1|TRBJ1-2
CASSLGTGANYGYTF
TGTGCCAGCAGCTTGGGGACAGGGGCCAACTATGGCTACACCTTC
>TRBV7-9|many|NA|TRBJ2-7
CASSTATSYEQYF
TGTGCCAGCAGCACAGCCACTAGCTACGAGCAGTACTTC
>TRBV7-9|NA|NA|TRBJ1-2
CASSLDVVRGPYGYTF
TGTGCCAGCAGCTTAGACGTGGTCCGCGGGCCCTATGGCTACACCTTC
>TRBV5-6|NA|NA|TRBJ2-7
CASSFFSGSHEQYF
TGTGCCAGCAGCTTTTTCTCAGGGAGCCACGAGCAGTACTTC
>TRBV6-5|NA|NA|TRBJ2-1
CASSPSHEQFF
TGTGCCAGCAGTCCTAGCCATGAGCAGTTCTTC
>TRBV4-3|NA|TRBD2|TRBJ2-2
CASSQVASTSGGVKLFF
TGCGCCAGCAGCCAAGTTGCGTCGACTAGCGGGGGGGTAAAGCTGTTTTTT
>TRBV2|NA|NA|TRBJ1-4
CASSRRKAANEKLFF
TGTGCCAGCAGTAGACGAAAGGCAGCTAATGAAAAACTGTTTTTT
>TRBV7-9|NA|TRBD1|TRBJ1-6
CASSLGTGDNSPLHF
TGTGCCAGCAGCCTAGGGACAGGGGATAATTCACCCCTCCACTTT
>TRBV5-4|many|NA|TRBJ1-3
CASSLLGSGNTIYF
TGTGCCAGCAGCTTGCTTGGATCTGGAAACACCATATATTTT